These 11 T cell receptor beta chains came from one sample sequenced in a study of T cells expressing NK-cell markers. TCRdb reprocessed the 5' RACE reads, keeping one entry per CDR3 protein, no DNA. The sample totals 550,000 to 600,000 distinct CDR3 sequences. The sequenced material came from blood T cells: a sorted CD56 or NKG2C T cell subset, CD4+ or CD8+ T cells, or bulk PBMC T cells (not recorded which). These receptors were obtained from a man between 18 and 35 years old in good health.

The J gene is TRBJ2-1, the V gene TRBV9; with no DNA, the TCRdb D assignment of TRBD1 cannot be verified. The CDR3 consists of 16 residues. Germline CDR1 SGDLS, CDR2 YYNGEE. CDR3 residues: CASSPGGGLGNNEQFF. The variable domain in full, completed from reference TRBV9 and TRBJ2-1, reads DSGVTQTPKHLITATGQRVTLRCSPRSGDLSVYWYQQSLDQGLQFLIQYYNGEERAKGNILERFSAQQFPDLHSELNLSSLELGDSALYFCASSPGGGLGNNEQFFGPGTRLTVL.

The chain carries TRBV18 and TRBJ2-1; TCRdb picks TRBD2, but there is no DNA to check that call. CDR3 size: 14 residues. Germline V gene data show CDR1 as KGHSH and CDR2 as LQKENI. The CDR3: CASSLLSGRNEQFF.

The genes are TRBV6-2 or TRBV6-3 and TRBJ2-1; without DNA, the TCRdb call of TRBD1 cannot be checked. CDR3 size: 15 residues. CDR1 is MNHEY and CDR2 is SVGEGT in the germline V gene. The CDR3: CASSLFRDPRNEQFF.

The chain uses TRBV29-1 and TRBJ2-3. This CDR3 contains 13 residues. Per the germline V gene, CDR1 is SQVTM and CDR2 is ANQGSEA. CDR3 in amino acids: CSVDEGHSDTQYF.

The chain recombines TRBV24-1 with TRBJ2-5. The CDR3 length is 14 residues. The germline CDR1 and CDR2 sequences are KGHDR and SFDVKD. CDR3 protein: CATSDHGGLETQYF.

The chain carries TRBV28 and TRBJ2-1; TCRdb designates TRBD1, a call that cannot be tested without DNA. This CDR3 is 11 amino acids long. Germline CDR1 and CDR2: MDHEN and SYDVKM. CDR3 sequence reads: CAIEGSGEQFF.

This chain links TRBV12-3 or TRBV12-4 with TRBJ1-5. The CDR3 is 16 residues long. The CDR3 reads CATGILGRGGNQPQHF.

This chain links TRBV6-1 with TRBJ1-1; TCRdb's D call of TRBD1 is untestable without DNA. The CDR3 loop spans 15 amino acids. Germline V gives CDR1 MNHNS, CDR2 SASEGT. The CDR3 here is CASSFGGAMNTEAFF.

The gene calls are TRBV12-5 and TRBJ2-7. The CDR3 runs to 16 residues. Germline CDR1 and CDR2: LGHNT and FRNRAP. The CDR3 here is CAIKNPRSGSRYEQYF.

This chain uses TRBV12-3 or TRBV12-4 with TRBJ2-1; checking the TCRdb D call of TRBD1 is not possible without DNA. This CDR3 has 14 amino acids. The CDR3: CASSPGTGWNEQFF.

This chain joins TRBV11-3 and TRBJ2-5; the D call of TRBD2 rests on TCRdb alone, since no DNA is present to check it. Germline V gives CDR1 SGHNT, CDR2 YENEEA. CDR3 length: 17 amino acids. CDR3 region: CASSLDLLGQTQETQYF.